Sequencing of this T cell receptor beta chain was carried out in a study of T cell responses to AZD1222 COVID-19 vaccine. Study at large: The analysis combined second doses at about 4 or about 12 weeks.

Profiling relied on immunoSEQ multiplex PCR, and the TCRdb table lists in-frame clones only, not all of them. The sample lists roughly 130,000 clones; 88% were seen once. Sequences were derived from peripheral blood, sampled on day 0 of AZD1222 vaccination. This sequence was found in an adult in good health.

DNA for the CDR3: TGTGCCACCAGTGATTCAGGAACCGAGCAGTACTTC. Amino acid sequence: CATSDSGTEQYF. This chain links TRBV24-1 with TRBJ2-7; no reliable D call. Germline CDR1 and CDR2: KGHDR and SFDVKD. The germline V and J ends were trimmed by 2 bases and 6 bases, with 7 bases remaining between them. The CDR3 runs 12 residues.